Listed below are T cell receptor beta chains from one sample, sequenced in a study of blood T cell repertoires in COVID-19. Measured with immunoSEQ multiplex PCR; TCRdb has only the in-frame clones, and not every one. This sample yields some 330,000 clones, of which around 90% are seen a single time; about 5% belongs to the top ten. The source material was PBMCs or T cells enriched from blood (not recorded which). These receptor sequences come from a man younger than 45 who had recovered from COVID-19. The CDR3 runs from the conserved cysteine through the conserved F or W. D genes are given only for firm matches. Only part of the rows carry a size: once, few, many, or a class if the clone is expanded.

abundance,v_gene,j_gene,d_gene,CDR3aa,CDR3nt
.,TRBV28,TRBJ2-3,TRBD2,CASSFELGLAGVTSTDTQYF,TGTGCCAGCAGTTTCGAGCTGGGACTAGCGGGGGTAACTAGCACAGATACGCAGTATTTT
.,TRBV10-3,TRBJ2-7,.,CAISEGVKTGCFEQYF,TGTGCCATCAGTGAAGGAGTAAAAACAGGGTGTTTCGAGCAGTACTTC
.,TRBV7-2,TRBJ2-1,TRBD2,CASSWWTSGDNEQFF,TGTGCCAGCAGCTGGTGGACTAGCGGGGACAATGAGCAGTTCTTC
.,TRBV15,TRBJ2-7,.,CATSLDRNEQYF,TGTGCCACCAGCCTGGACAGAAACGAGCAGTACTTC
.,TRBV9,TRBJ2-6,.,CASSVGRTSSGANVLTF,TGTGCCAGCAGCGTGGGCAGGACAAGCTCTGGGGCCAACGTCCTGACTTTC
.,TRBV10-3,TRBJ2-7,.,CAISELAPFEQYF,TGTGCCATCAGTGAGCTGGCTCCGTTCGAGCAGTACTTC
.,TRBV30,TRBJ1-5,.,CAWSVRGQPQHF,TGTGCCTGGAGTGTACGGGGTCAGCCCCAGCATTTT
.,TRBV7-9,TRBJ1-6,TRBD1,CASSSPGQSSYNSPLHF,TGTGCCAGCAGTTCGCCGGGACAGAGCTCCTATAATTCACCCCTCCACTTT
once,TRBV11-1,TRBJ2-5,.,CASTDSRRGTQYF,TGTGCCAGCACCGACTCAAGAAGGGGGACCCAGTACTTC
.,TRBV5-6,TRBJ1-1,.,CASSLNTEAFF,TGTGCCAGCAGCCTCAACACTGAAGCTTTCTTT
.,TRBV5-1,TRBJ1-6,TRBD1,CASSLGVTGFGNSPLHF,TGCGCCAGCAGCTTGGGGGTGACAGGGTTTGGTAATTCACCCCTCCACTTT
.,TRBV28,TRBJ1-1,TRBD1,CASRSGQGLTEAFF,TGTGCCAGCAGGTCCGGACAGGGTCTCACTGAAGCTTTCTTT
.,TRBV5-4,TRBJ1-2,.,CASSTPGGGNYGYTF,TGTGCCAGCAGCACCCCCGGGGGGGGGAACTATGGCTACACCTTC
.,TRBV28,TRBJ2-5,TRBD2,CASSSPLLAREETQYF,TGTGCCAGCAGTTCCCCCCTACTAGCGAGAGAAGAGACCCAGTACTTC
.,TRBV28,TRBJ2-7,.,CASSPNRDSYEQYF,TGTGCCAGCAGCCCAAACAGGGACTCCTACGAGCAGTACTTC
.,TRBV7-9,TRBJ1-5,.,CASSSGGDNQPQHF,TGTGCCAGCAGCTCGGGGGGCGACAATCAGCCCCAGCATTTT
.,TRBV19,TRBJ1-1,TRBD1,CASSPRTGWNTEAFF,TGTGCCAGTAGTCCGCGGACAGGGTGGAACACTGAAGCTTTCTTT
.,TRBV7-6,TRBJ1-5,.,CASSFQQYSNQPQHF,TGTGCCAGCAGCTTTCAACAGTATAGCAATCAGCCCCAGCATTTT
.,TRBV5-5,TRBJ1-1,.,CASSRRTILDPEAFF,TGTGCCAGCAGCAGAAGGACAATCTTAGACCCTGAAGCTTTCTTT
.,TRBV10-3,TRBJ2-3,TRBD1,CAISEPTGSDDTQYF,TGTGCCATCAGTGAACCGACAGGGAGTGATGATACGCAGTATTTT
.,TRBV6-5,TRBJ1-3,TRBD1,CASSPMTGGRNTIYF,TGTGCCAGCAGCCCGATGACAGGGGGCAGGAACACCATATATTTT
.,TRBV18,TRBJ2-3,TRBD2,CASSSLTSSFTDTQYF,TGTGCCAGCTCATCCTTGACTAGCTCCTTCACAGATACGCAGTATTTT
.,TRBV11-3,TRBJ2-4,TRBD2,CASSASSSSGGAKNIQYF,TGTGCCAGCAGCGCTTCATCCTCGAGCGGGGGGGCCAAAAACATTCAGTACTTC
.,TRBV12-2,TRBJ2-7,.,CASRPDDSGLATTYEQYF,TGTGCAAGTCGCCCAGACGACAGTGGACTAGCGACCACCTACGAGCAGTACTTC